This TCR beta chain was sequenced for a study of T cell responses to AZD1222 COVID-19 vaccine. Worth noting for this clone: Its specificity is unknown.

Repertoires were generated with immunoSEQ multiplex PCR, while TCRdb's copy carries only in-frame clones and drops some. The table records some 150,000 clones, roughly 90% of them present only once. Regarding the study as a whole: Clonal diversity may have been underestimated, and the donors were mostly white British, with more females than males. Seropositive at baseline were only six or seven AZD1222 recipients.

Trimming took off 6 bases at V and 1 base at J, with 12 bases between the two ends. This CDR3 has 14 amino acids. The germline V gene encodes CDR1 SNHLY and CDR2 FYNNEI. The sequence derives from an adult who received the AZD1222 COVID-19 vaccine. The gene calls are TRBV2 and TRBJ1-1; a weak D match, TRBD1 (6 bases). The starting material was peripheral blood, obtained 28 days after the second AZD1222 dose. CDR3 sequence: CASRRQDPNTEAFF. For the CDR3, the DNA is TGTGCCAGCAGGAGACAGGACCCGAACACTGAAGCTTTCTTT.